This passage covers 24 T cell receptor beta chains from one sample sequenced in a study of CD4 and CD8 cells across lung adenocarcinoma regions. MiXCR was run by TCRdb on the PCR reads, yielding one entry per CDR3 protein. The table records about 3,200 distinct CDR3 sequences, around 66% of them present only once. The sample was CD4+ T cells from the margin of a lung tumor. The receptors were sampled from a female donor with lung adenocarcinoma. The CD4 and CD8 labels of this study may be unreliable.

The chain carries TRBV6-1 and TRBJ2-5; 7 bases align to TRBD1. TRBJ2-7 explains the end of the DNA better; the J call may be wrong. CDR1 is MNHNS and CDR2 is SASEGT in the germline V gene. CDR3 length: 13 amino acids. CDR3 DNA sequence: TGTGCCAGTAAGACCGGGACAGAGAACGAGCAGTACTTC. Translated: CASKTGTENEQYF.

The CDR3 spells CAISLGGAGGNEQFF. CDR3 sequence (DNA): TGTGCCATCAGCCTGGGGGGAGCGGGAGGTAATGAGCAGTTCTTC. This chain uses TRBV10-3 with TRBJ2-1; 9 bases map to TRBD2. V gave up 6 bases and J gave up 7 bases; unmatched junction bases: 10. Per the germline V gene, CDR1 is ENHRY and CDR2 is SYGVKD. This CDR3 is built from 15 residues.

The chain combines TRBV27 with TRBJ2-5; the D gene is possibly TRBD1 (5 bases). V was trimmed by 3 bases and J by 5 bases, leaving 16 bases between them. CDR1 and CDR2 (germline): MNHEY, SMNVEV (reference sequence). The CDR3 is 15 residues long. For the CDR3, the DNA is TGTGCCAGCAGTTTGGACACAAGGGGTACGGAGACCCAGTACTTC. Residues: CASSLDTRGTETQYF.

This clonotype was picked up one time. The chain links TRBV6-1 to TRBJ2-3; TRBD1 might be the D (6 bases). Gene TRBJ2-5 matches the end of the DNA better, so the J call may be wrong. The V gene's germline CDR1 is MNHNS and CDR2 SASEGT. This CDR3 has 14 amino acids. The CDR3 here is CAGSGGQGPDTQYF. In DNA, the CDR3 is TGTGCGGGCAGTGGGGGCCAGGGGCCAGATACCCAGTACTTC.

J is TRBJ1-2 and V is TRBV5-1, with 8 nucleotides matching TRBD1. From germline, CDR1 is SGHRS and CDR2 YFSETQ. This CDR3 is 12 amino acids long. V lost 4 bases, J lost 6 bases, and 2 bases stayed unmatched. The DNA for the CDR3 is TGCGCCAGCAGCCCGGGACAGGATGGCTACACCTTC. This codes for CASSPGQDGYTF. The full variable domain, with the rest looked up from reference TRBV5-1 and TRBJ1-2, is KAGVTQTPRYLIKTRGQQVTLSCSPISGHRSVSWYQQTPGQGLQFLFEYFSETQRNKGNFPGRFSGRQFSNSRSEMNVSTLELGDSALYLCASSPGQDGYTFGSGTRLTVV.

This clonotype appeared once. This rearrangement joins TRBV10-1 to TRBJ2-2; perhaps TRBD2 as D (5 bases). The CDR3 runs to 16 residues. CDR1 WNHNN and CDR2 SYGVQD come from the germline V gene (reference sequence). Trimming shortened V by 3 bases and J by 5 bases, and 16 bases separated the two germline ends. CDR3 nucleotide sequence: TGCGCCAGCAGTGATAAGAGGCCGATAGCGACCGGGGAGCTGTTTTTT. Residues: CASSDKRPIATGELFF.

This clonotype was counted a few times. V gene TRBV6-5 combines with J gene TRBJ2-5; 9 positions agree with TRBD2. V lost 0 bases and J lost 6; bases outside the gene matches: 8. Germline CDR1 is MNHEY and CDR2 is SVGAGI. This CDR3 has 16 amino acids. CDR3 sequence (DNA): TGTGCCAGCAGTTACTCCGGCGGGAGGGCCGGGAAGACCCAGTACTTC. As protein: CASSYSGGRAGKTQYF.

V usage is TRBV6-1 and J usage is TRBJ2-5, with 14 positions matching TRBD2. The J call may be mistaken, given a closer DNA end match to TRBJ2-1. The CDR3 is 16 amino acids. CDR1 MNHNS and CDR2 SASEGT come from the germline V gene. The CDR3 DNA follows: TGTGCCAGCAGTGATTTAGGGACTAGCGGGAGTTATGAGCAGTTCTTC. Translation gives CASSDLGTSGSYEQFF.

The J gene is TRBJ2-4, the V gene TRBV6-1, with 9 bases fitting TRBD1. This CDR3 has 13 residues. Germline V CDR1 and CDR2: MNHNS, SASEGT. CDR3 loop: CVLCGTGLHGQYF. In nucleotides, the CDR3 is TGTGTTCTTTGCGGGACAGGGCTTCATGGGCAGTACTTC.

This rearrangement joins TRBV12-3 or TRBV12-4 to TRBJ1-1, with a weak D call TRBD1 (5 bases). This CDR3 has 15 amino acids. V dropped 3 bases and J dropped 5 bases, with 16 bases sitting between them. The chain's CDR3 is CASSLGEQGGTEAFF. As DNA, the CDR3 is TGTGCCAGCAGTTTGGGGGAGCAGGGAGGGACTGAAGCTTTCTTT.

Here the CDR3 DNA reads TGTGCCAGCAGCCCGACAGGGGGAGGAAACATTCAGTACTTC. As protein: CASSPTGGGNIQYF. This chain joins TRBV11-2 and TRBJ2-4, with 9 bases lining up with TRBD1. V lost 5 bases to trimming and J lost 6 bases; unmatched junction nucleotides: 5. The length of the CDR3 is 14 residues. Germline V gives CDR1 SGHAT, CDR2 FQNNGV.

The gene calls are TRBV7-3 and TRBJ2-2, with D perhaps TRBD1 or TRBD2 (5 bases each). Germline values: CDR1 SGHTA, CDR2 FQGTGA. V lost 5 bases to trimming and J lost 5 bases, with 18 bases between them. The CDR3 contains 16 residues. The CDR3 sequence: CASSGQPRGATGELFF. As DNA, the CDR3 is TGTGCCAGCAGCGGCCAACCACGGGGCGCGACCGGGGAGCTGTTTTTT.

The chain combines TRBV6-1 with TRBJ2-4; D possibly corresponds to TRBD2 (7 bases). Germline V gene lookup returns CDR1 MNHNS and CDR2 SASEGT. Deletions cut 8 bases from V and 8 bases from J, with 19 bases between. The CDR3 totals 14 residues. In nucleotides, the CDR3 is TGTGCCAGCCTCGGGGGGCGTGGCCAAGACATTCAGTACTTC. As protein: CASLGGRGQDIQYF.

This chain uses TRBV7-8 with TRBJ2-1; D perhaps matches TRBD2 (6 bases). The tail of the sequence fits TRBJ2-5 better, so the J call may be wrong. CDR3 length: 14 amino acids. The germline V gene has CDR1 SGHVS and CDR2 FQNEAQ. The CDR3 sequence is CASSLDLAGETQYF. In nucleotides, the CDR3 is TGTGCCAGCAGCTTAGATCTTGCGGGGGAGACCCAGTACTTC.

The chain has TRBV7-8 and TRBJ2-2; the match to TRBD2 covers 13 bases. The germline gives CDR1 SGHVS, CDR2 FQNEAQ. This CDR3 region has 17 residues. Trimming took 5 bases from V and 4 from J; bases not matched to a gene: 7. DNA for the CDR3: TGTGCCAGCAGCGCGAGACTAGCGGGAGGCATCACCGGGGAGCTGTTTTTT. This codes for CASSARLAGGITGELFF. The whole variable domain, remainder taken from reference TRBV7-8 and TRBJ2-2, is GAGVSQSPRYKVAKRGQDVALRCDPISGHVSLFWYQQALGQGPEFLTYFQNEAQLDKSGLPSDRFFAERPEGSVSTLKIQRTQQEDSAVYLCASSARLAGGITGELFFGEGSRLTVL.

This clonotype turned up a few times. The chain links TRBV6-1 to TRBJ2-5; 7 bases align to TRBD1. The last part of the DNA fits TRBJ2-7 better; the J call may be wrong. The CDR3 extends over 11 amino acids. Germline V lookup: CDR1 MNHNS, CDR2 SASEGT. The CDR3: CAAQGAYEQYF. As DNA, the CDR3 is TGTGCCGCCCAGGGGGCCTACGAGCAGTACTTC.

The V call is TRBV6-1, the J call TRBJ2-7, with D possibly being TRBD1 (5 bases). The CDR3 is 15 residues long. V lost 7 bases to trimming and J lost 1 base, with 17 bases between them. Looked up from germline, CDR1 is MNHNS and CDR2 is SASEGT. CDR3 protein: CASKLYKQGSYEQYF. The DNA of the CDR3 is TGTGCCAGCAAACTTTACAAGCAGGGTTCCTACGAGCAGTACTTC.

This chain uses TRBV6-1 with TRBJ2-3, with 9 bases fitting TRBD2. With V trimmed by 1 base and J by 8 bases, 7 bases remained unmatched. Germline V gene sequence: CDR1 MNHNS, CDR2 SASEGT. The CDR3 sequence is 15 residues long. The DNA for the CDR3 is TGTGCCAGCAGTGAAGGCGGGAGGGCCCGAGGTACGCAGTATTTT. It specifies CASSEGGRARGTQYF.

This chain links TRBV7-2 with TRBJ2-1, with D unresolved. The CDR3 extends over 14 amino acids. Trimming took 7 bases from V and 5 from J, leaving 15 bases between them. Germline CDR1 and CDR2: SGHTA and FQGNSA. CDR3: CASKSEWANNEQFF. CDR3 DNA: TGTGCCAGCAAATCCGAATGGGCGAACAATGAGCAGTTCTTC.

In its sample, this clonotype was seen once. The chain carries TRBV6-1 and TRBJ2-1; 9 nucleotides align to TRBD2. The CDR3 is made up of 15 amino acids. Per the germline V gene, CDR1 is MNHNS and CDR2 is SASEGT. V lost 3 bases and J lost 5; bases outside the gene matches: 5. As DNA, the CDR3 is TGTGCCAGCAGTGACTTTAGCGGGAGAAACAATGAGCAGTTCTTC. Residues: CASSDFSGRNNEQFF.

V is TRBV7-9 and J is TRBJ2-1, with D perhaps matching TRBD1 (6 bases). There are 15 residues in the CDR3. V was pared by 2 bases and J by 3 bases, with 11 bases between. CDR1 is SEHNR and CDR2 is FQNEAQ in the germline V gene (reference sequence). The CDR3: CASSLQGSSYNEQFF. In DNA form, the CDR3 reads TGTGCCAGCAGCTTACAGGGGTCTAGCTACAATGAGCAGTTCTTC.

The chain couples TRBV6-1 to TRBJ2-1; 12 positions match TRBD2. Germline CDR1 is MNHNS and CDR2 is SASEGT. The CDR3 spans 15 residues. V shed 2 bases, J shed 11 bases, and the junction held 7 bases outside the gene matches. Here the CDR3 reads CASSELRLAGAQQFF. DNA for the CDR3: TGTGCCAGCAGTGAACTCCGACTAGCGGGGGCGCAGCAGTTCTTC.

This clonotype was counted a single time. The rearrangement links TRBV11-2 to TRBJ2-5; maybe TRBD2 (6 bases). The J call is uncertain, as TRBJ2-7 better fits the DNA end. Germline CDR1 is SGHAT and CDR2 is FQNNGV. The CDR3 is 14 residues long. CDR3 amino acids: CASSLGGLANEQYF. CDR3 in DNA: TGTGCCAGCAGCTTAGGGGGCCTAGCGAACGAGCAGTACTTC.

This chain connects TRBV6-1 to TRBJ2-4; 8 nucleotides line up with TRBD1. The CDR3 covers 16 residues. The V and J ends lost 6 bases and 2 bases, in that order; junction bases with no gene match: 9. The germline V gene encodes CDR1 MNHNS and CDR2 SASEGT. This chain's CDR3 is CASSRRQGWSKNIQYF. CDR3 coding DNA: TGTGCCAGCAGCCGACGACAGGGGTGGTCCAAAAACATTCAGTACTTC.